The sequence of this T cell receptor (beta chain) was determined in a study of T cells in severe cutaneous drug reactions. Turning to the study itself: Collected from acute- or recovery-stage patients: blister fluids/cells and PBMC.

TCR subtype-specific primers in iRepertoire multiplex PCR prepared libraries for bulk and single-cell sequencing. TCRdb re-called the multiplex PCR reads, yielding one record per CDR3 amino acid sequence without DNA. The sample's table shows around 950 distinct CDR3 sequences. Frequency places this clonotype as medium-sized. The donors had carbamazepine-induced Stevens-Johnson syndrome or toxic epidermal necrolysis. The CDR3 runs 15 residues. Germline-derived CDR1 and CDR2 are LGHNA and YSLEER. The source of this sequence is a human donor with Stevens-Johnson syndrome, a severe cutaneous drug reaction. The chain employs TRBV4-3 and TRBJ2-4; TCRdb's assignment of TRBD1 cannot be checked, as there is no DNA. Sequenced material: PBMCs. The CDR3 reads CASSQGQGAKNIQYF.